Following are 20 T cell receptor beta chains from one sample sequenced in a study of T cells after yellow fever vaccination. Each CDR3 protein is one row after TCRdb ran MiXCR on the 5' RACE reads. The sample gives more than 350,000 distinct CDR3 sequences, 11% of which show up once; less than 20% is in the top ten. Sequenced material: PBMCs, taken on the day of the first yellow fever vaccination. The receptors originated from a man younger than 35 who received the YFV17D yellow fever vaccine.

This clonotype was seen only a few times. V gene TRBV27 combines with J gene TRBJ2-1; 14 nucleotides align to TRBD2. V trimming: 5 bases; J trimming: 4 bases; junction bases outside the gene matches: 7. The CDR3 runs 17 residues. Germline V gene sequence: CDR1 MNHEY, CDR2 SMNVEV (reference sequence). Here the CDR3 reads CASSLRLAGGPYNEQFF. CDR3 nucleotide sequence: TGTGCCAGCAGTCTACGACTAGCGGGGGGGCCGTACAATGAGCAGTTCTTC.

This clonotype was observed a handful of times. The rearrangement joins TRBV4-3 to TRBJ2-7; a possible D gene is TRBD2 (5 bases). V was pared by 2 bases and J by 4 bases, with 18 bases between. The CDR3 is made up of 16 amino acids. Per germline, CDR1 LGHNA and CDR2 YSLEER. The CDR3 DNA reads as TGCGCCAGCAGCCAATGGGAAGGTGGACTGTTATACGAGCAGTACTTC. This gives the protein CASSQWEGGLLYEQYF.

This clonotype came up a few times. The V and J genes are TRBV4-2 and TRBJ1-5, with TRBD1 as a possible D gene (5 bases). Germline-derived CDR1 and CDR2 are LGHNA and YNFKEQ. The CDR3 totals 19 residues. V dropped 1 base and J dropped 10 bases, with 29 bases sitting between them. The CDR3 region is CASSQVGAGGVGLSSPQHF. CDR3 nucleotide sequence: TGTGCCAGCAGCCAAGTGGGCGCGGGCGGCGTGGGGCTGAGCAGCCCCCAGCATTTT.

This clonotype was recorded a few times. The J gene is TRBJ2-7, the V gene TRBV6-5; D gene unclear. Deletions cut 8 bases from V and 0 bases from J, with 8 bases between. This CDR3 has 12 residues. CDR1 is MNHEY, CDR2 SVGAGI, per germline. The chain's CDR3 is CASQAASYEQYF. The CDR3 DNA sequence: TGTGCCAGCCAGGCTGCCTCCTACGAGCAGTACTTC.

V and J are TRBV3-1 and TRBJ2-2; 7 bases line up with TRBD2. This CDR3 is built from 19 residues. The V segment lost 0 bases and the J segment 0 bases; nucleotides outside the gene matches: 10. Germline CDR1 LGHDT, CDR2 YNNKEL (reference sequence). This CDR3 is CASSQDALGLGSNTGELFF. CDR3 DNA sequence: TGTGCCAGCAGCCAAGACGCCCTTGGACTAGGGTCGAACACCGGGGAGCTGTTTTTT.

The chain joins TRBV4-3 to TRBJ2-7; D perhaps matches TRBD1 (5 bases). This CDR3 region has 15 residues. Germline CDR1 reads LGHNA; CDR2 reads YSLEER. Trimming took 0 bases from V and 1 from J, leaving 10 bases between them. The CDR3 DNA reads TGCGCCAGCAGCCAAGACTTCCACAGGTCCTACGAGCAGTACTTC. It encodes CASSQDFHRSYEQYF.

This chain uses TRBV4-2 with TRBJ2-3, with 9 bases aligning to TRBD2. CDR3 length: 16 residues. Germline-derived CDR1 and CDR2 are LGHNA and YNFKEQ. V gave up 3 bases and J gave up 2 bases; unmatched junction bases: 6. CDR3 sequence (DNA): TGTGCCAGCAGCCAGACGCCTAGCGGGGTCACAGATACGCAGTATTTT. Translating it yields CASSQTPSGVTDTQYF.

This clonotype was detected only a few times. V is TRBV24-1 and J is TRBJ2-2; 9 bases are shared with TRBD1. V shed 4 bases and J 7 bases; nucleotides not matched to a gene: 6. This CDR3 comprises 15 residues. CDR1 KGHDR and CDR2 SFDVKD come from the germline V gene. CDR3 in amino acids: CATSDPGTGNGELFF. As DNA, the CDR3 is TGTGCCACCAGTGACCCCGGGACAGGGAACGGGGAGCTGTTTTTT.

V is TRBV6-5 and J is TRBJ2-5, with no clear D. The germline V gene has CDR1 MNHEY and CDR2 SVGAGI. There are 15 residues in the CDR3. Between the trimmed V and J ends, which lost 2 bases and 2 bases, there was a span of 12 bases. The CDR3 here is CASSYRAPVQETQYF. CDR3 coding DNA: TGTGCCAGCAGTTACAGGGCACCGGTTCAAGAGACCCAGTACTTC.

This clonotype has only a few counts. The chain is built from TRBV4-1 and TRBJ2-2; a weak D match, TRBD2 (6 bases). Germline V lookup: CDR1 MGHRA, CDR2 YSYEKL. The CDR3 loop spans 15 amino acids. V gave up 3 bases and J gave up 4 bases, with 12 bases separating them. The CDR3 reads CASSHRDLGTGELFF. The DNA of the CDR3 is TGCGCCAGCAGCCATCGGGACTTAGGCACCGGGGAGCTGTTTTTT.

This clonotype was seen repeatedly, ten times or more. The J gene is TRBJ1-4, the V gene TRBV5-1, with TRBD1 as a possible D gene (6 bases). With 1 base removed from V and 5 bases from J, the gap between germline ends came to 9 bases. Germline V gene sequence: CDR1 SGHRS, CDR2 YFSETQ. The CDR3 consists of 14 residues. CDR3 in amino acids: CASSLRTANEKLFF. In nucleotides, the CDR3 is TGCGCCAGCAGCTTGAGGACAGCGAATGAAAAACTGTTTTTT.

This clonotype was picked up many times. The genes are TRBV24-1 and TRBJ2-1, with 13 bases lining up with TRBD2. Germline lookup yields CDR1 KGHDR and CDR2 SFDVKD. V was pared by 3 bases and J by 4 bases, with 5 bases of the junction left unmatched. The CDR3 sequence is 17 residues long. CDR3 DNA: TGTGCCACCAGTGATAAACTAGCGGGGGGGCTTTACAATGAGCAGTTCTTC. It yields the protein CATSDKLAGGLYNEQFF.

This clonotype has only a few counts. The chain couples TRBV7-2 to TRBJ2-7; D is perhaps TRBD1 or TRBD2 (5 bases each). Trimming pared 4 bases from V and 2 bases from J, leaving 15 bases between. CDR1 SGHTA and CDR2 FQGNSA come from the germline V gene. The CDR3 extends over 15 amino acids. Here the CDR3 DNA reads TGTGCCAGCAGCTCGTCCGGGACGAAAACCTACGAGCAGTACTTC. Encoded protein: CASSSSGTKTYEQYF.

The chain carries TRBV20-1 and TRBJ1-2; weak D call: TRBD1 (6 bases). The length of the CDR3 is 14 residues. The germline V gene has CDR1 DFQATT and CDR2 SNEGSKA (reference sequence). The V and J ends lost 3 bases and 4 bases respectively, with 15 bases between them. CDR3: CSASSGGDFYGYTF. The CDR3 bases are TGCAGTGCTAGTAGTGGGGGCGACTTCTATGGCTACACCTTC.

This sequence joins TRBV7-2 and TRBJ2-3; 13 nucleotides line up with TRBD2. The CDR3 loop spans 16 amino acids. Germline V lookup: CDR1 SGHTA, CDR2 FQGNSA. With V trimmed by 6 bases and J by 5 bases, 8 bases remained unmatched. The CDR3 is CASRPLAGGPGDTQYF. CDR3 coding DNA: TGTGCCAGCAGACCACTAGCGGGGGGGCCAGGAGATACGCAGTATTTT.

V and J are TRBV5-1 and TRBJ2-3; TRBD1 agrees at 11 bases. Germline assignment: CDR1 SGHRS and CDR2 YFSETQ. The CDR3 contains 16 residues. The V segment lost 4 bases and the J segment 0 bases; nucleotides outside the gene matches: 4. The CDR3 DNA follows: TGCGCCAGCAGCGCCGGGACAGGGGGTAGCACAGATACGCAGTATTTT. Protein sequence: CASSAGTGGSTDTQYF.

The chain joins TRBV20-1 to TRBJ1-4; possibly TRBD1 for D (6 bases). V lost 3 bases and J lost 8, with 10 bases in between. Germline-derived CDR1 and CDR2 are DFQATT and SNEGSKA (reference sequence). The CDR3 length is 12 residues. CDR3 coding DNA: TGCAGTGCTAGCCCGGGGGGCGAAAAACTGTTTTTT. The encoded protein is CSASPGGEKLFF.

This clonotype was recorded a few times. The chain has TRBV9 and TRBJ2-5; 7 positions agree with TRBD2. V shed 3 bases, J shed 5 bases, and the junction held 10 bases outside the gene matches. The CDR3 spans 15 residues. Germline V gene sequence: CDR1 SGDLS, CDR2 YYNGEE. This CDR3 is CASSAQSGGGETQYF. The DNA for the CDR3 is TGTGCCAGCAGCGCCCAGTCGGGCGGGGGTGAGACCCAGTACTTC.

The chain employs TRBV3-1 and TRBJ2-3, with D possibly TRBD1 on 5 matching bases. The V gene's germline CDR1 is LGHDT and CDR2 YNNKEL (reference sequence). The CDR3 sequence is 15 residues long. With 4 bases removed from V and 2 bases from J, the gap between germline ends came to 13 bases. CDR3 in DNA: TGTGCCAGCAGCCGGGGCAGACAGTCCACAGATACGCAGTATTTT. Its protein is CASSRGRQSTDTQYF.

This chain links TRBV5-5 with TRBJ2-1, with 10 bases identical to TRBD2. The CDR3 loop spans 13 amino acids. The ends lost 3 bases at V and 12 bases at J; junction bases unmatched: 6. Germline loops: CDR1 SGHKS, CDR2 YYEKEE (reference sequence). CDR3 sequence (DNA): TGTGCCAGCAGCTCCACCAGCGGGGGGGCGCAGTTCTTC. It is translated as CASSSTSGGAQFF.